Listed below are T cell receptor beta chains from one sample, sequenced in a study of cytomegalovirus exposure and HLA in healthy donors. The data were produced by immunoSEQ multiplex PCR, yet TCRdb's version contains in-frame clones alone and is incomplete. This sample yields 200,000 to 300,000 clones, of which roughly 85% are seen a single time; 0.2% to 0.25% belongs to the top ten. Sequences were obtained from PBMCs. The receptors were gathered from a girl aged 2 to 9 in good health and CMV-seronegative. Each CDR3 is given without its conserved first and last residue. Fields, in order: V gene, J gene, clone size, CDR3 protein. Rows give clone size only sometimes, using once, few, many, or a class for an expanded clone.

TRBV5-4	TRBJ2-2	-	ASSLTGNTGELF
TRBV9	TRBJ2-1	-	ASSVGDEQF
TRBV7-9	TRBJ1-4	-	ASSLDQGAAREKLF
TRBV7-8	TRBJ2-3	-	ASSPRLLAGGTTDTQY
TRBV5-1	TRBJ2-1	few	ASTSGGANEQF
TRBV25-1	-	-	ASSAGQGPYEQY
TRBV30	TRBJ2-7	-	AWGTLGLTDEQY
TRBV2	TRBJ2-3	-	ATSPLTSGSTDTQY
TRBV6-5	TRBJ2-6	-	ASSYDAGTGANVLT
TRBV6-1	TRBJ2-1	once	ASSRLAGKDNEQF
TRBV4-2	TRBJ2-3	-	ASSQVGKRGGGGTDTQY
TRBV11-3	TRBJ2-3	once	ASSQDRGLTDTQY
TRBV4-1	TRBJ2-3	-	ASSQDPASGGGGGPDTQY
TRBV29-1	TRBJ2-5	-	SVGQGAGTQY
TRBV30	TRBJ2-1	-	AWSAGGLTNEQF
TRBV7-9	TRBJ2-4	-	ASSAQGLATDIQY
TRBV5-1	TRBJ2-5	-	ASSQGTSIETQY